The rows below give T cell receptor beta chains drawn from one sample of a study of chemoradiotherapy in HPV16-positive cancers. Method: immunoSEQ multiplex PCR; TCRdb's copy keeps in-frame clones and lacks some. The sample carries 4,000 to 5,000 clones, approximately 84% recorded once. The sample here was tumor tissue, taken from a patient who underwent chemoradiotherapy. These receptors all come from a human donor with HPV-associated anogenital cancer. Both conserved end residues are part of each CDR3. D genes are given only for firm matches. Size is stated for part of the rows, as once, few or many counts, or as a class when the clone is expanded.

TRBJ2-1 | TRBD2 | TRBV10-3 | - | CAISDPGLDDEQFF | TGTGCCATCAGTGACCCAGGACTAGATGATGAGCAGTTCTTC
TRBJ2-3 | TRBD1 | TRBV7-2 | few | CASSKAGGRDTQYF | TGTGCCAGCAGCAAGGCAGGGGGCCGAGATACGCAGTATTTT
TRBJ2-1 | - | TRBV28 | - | CASTDGLGTYNEQFF | TGTGCCAGCACCGACGGTTTGGGGACCTACAATGAGCAGTTCTTC
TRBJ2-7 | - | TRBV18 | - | CASSSSYEQYF | TGTGCCAGCTCATCGTCCTACGAGCAGTACTTC
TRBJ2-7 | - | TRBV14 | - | CASSQLGGHYEQYF | TGTGCCAGCAGCCAACTGGGGGGGCACTACGAGCAGTACTTC
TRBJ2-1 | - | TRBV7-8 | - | CASSPPGIYNEQFF | TGTGCCAGCAGCCCACCAGGGATTTACAATGAGCAGTTCTTC
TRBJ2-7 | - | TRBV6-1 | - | CASSEWAQGEQYF | TGTGCCAGCAGTGAATGGGCCCAAGGCGAGCAGTACTTC
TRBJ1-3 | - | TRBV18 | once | CASSPPSGDSGNTIYF | TGTGCCAGCTCACCACCGTCGGGGGACTCTGGAAACACCATATATTTT
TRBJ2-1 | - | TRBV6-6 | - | CASENPNNEQFF | TGTGCCAGCGAGAACCCAAACAATGAGCAGTTCTTC
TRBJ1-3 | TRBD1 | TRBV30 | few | CAWSAGQGKGGNTIYF | TGTGCCTGGAGTGCCGGACAGGGGAAGGGAGGAAACACCATATATTTT
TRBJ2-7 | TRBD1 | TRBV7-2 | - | CASSFNRGRGEQYF | TGTGCCAGCAGCTTCAACAGGGGGCGAGGCGAGCAGTACTTC
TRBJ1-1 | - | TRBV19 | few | CASSIWGTEAFF | TGTGCCAGTAGTATCTGGGGCACTGAAGCTTTCTTT
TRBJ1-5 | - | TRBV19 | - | CASSELQTDSNQPQHF | TGTGCCAGTAGCGAGTTACAGACAGATAGCAATCAGCCCCAGCATTTT
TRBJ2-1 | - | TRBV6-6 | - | CASSYSVAAYEQFF | TGTGCCAGCAGTTACTCGGTAGCGGCCTATGAGCAGTTCTTC
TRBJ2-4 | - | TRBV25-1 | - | CASSEPSQGNIQYF | TGTGCCAGCAGTGAACCGTCCCAGGGAAACATTCAGTACTTC
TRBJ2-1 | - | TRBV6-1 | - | CASSSGPINNEQFF | -
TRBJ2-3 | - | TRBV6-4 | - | CASSDGAGSSDTQYF | TGTGCCAGCAGTGACGGTGCGGGAAGTTCAGATACGCAGTATTTT
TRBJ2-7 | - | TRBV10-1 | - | CASSEGAAGYEQYF | TGCGCCAGCAGTGAGGGAGCCGCCGGCTACGAGCAGTACTTC
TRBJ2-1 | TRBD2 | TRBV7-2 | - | CASSSPSGGATYNEQFF | TGTGCCAGCAGCTCCCCTAGCGGGGGGGCGACCTACAATGAGCAGTTCTTC
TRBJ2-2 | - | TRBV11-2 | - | CASNWGPGELFF | TGTGCCAGCAATTGGGGTCCCGGGGAGCTGTTTTTT
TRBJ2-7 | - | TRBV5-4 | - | CASSLGGLAPNEQYF | TGTGCCAGCAGCCTGGGAGGCCTAGCCCCAAACGAGCAGTACTTC
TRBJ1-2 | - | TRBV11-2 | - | CASSLDGLYGYTF | TGTGCCAGCAGCCTGGACGGCCTCTATGGCTACACCTTC
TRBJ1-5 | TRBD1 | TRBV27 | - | CASSSRQGPSSNQPQHF | TGTGCCAGCAGTTCGAGACAGGGCCCTAGTAGCAATCAGCCCCAGCATTTT
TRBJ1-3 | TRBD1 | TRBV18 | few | CASSQRTGGSGNTIYF | TGTGCCAGCTCACAACGGACAGGGGGCTCTGGAAACACCATATATTTT
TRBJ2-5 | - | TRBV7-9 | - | CASSLQETQYF | TGTGCCAGCAGCTTACAAGAGACCCAGTACTTC
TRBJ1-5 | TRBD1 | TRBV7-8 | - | CASSKDRSQPQHF | TGTGCCAGCAGCAAGGACAGGTCCCAGCCCCAGCATTTT
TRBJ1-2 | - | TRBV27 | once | CASSLAGSLGGYTF | TGTGCCAGCAGTTTGGCAGGGTCCTTGGGTGGCTACACCTTC